These 9 T cell receptor beta chains were all obtained from the same sample, sequenced in a study of T-cell memory formation after mild COVID-19. TCRdb reprocessed the 5' RACE reads with MiXCR, giving one entry per CDR3 protein. This sample carries 110,000 to 150,000 distinct CDR3 sequences, 11% to 15% of them seen once, and the ten largest clones take under 30%. Sequencing was carried out using PBMCs or a T cell subset sorted from them (not recorded which). These receptors came from an adult woman who had mild COVID-19 (a few samples of this study predate the infection). Cell type and time point are not known.

This clonotype occurred a few times. The chain links TRBV19 to TRBJ2-3, with 7 bases lining up with TRBD1. V shed 6 bases and J 0 bases; nucleotides not matched to a gene: 6. The V gene's germline CDR1 is LNHDA and CDR2 SQIVND (reference sequence). The CDR3 loop spans 15 amino acids. The CDR3 DNA reads as TGTGCCAGTAGCCCGACAGGGCTAAGCACAGATACGCAGTATTTT. It translates to CASSPTGLSTDTQYF.

This clonotype was detected a few times. The V call is TRBV15, the J call TRBJ2-7; TRBD1 matches at 7 bases. The junction had 3 bases not matched to a gene; V was cut back by 2 bases and J by 2 bases. This CDR3 comprises 14 residues. Germline V CDR1 and CDR2: LNHNV, YYDKDF (reference sequence). The CDR3 coding sequence is TGTGCCACCAGCAGATGGGACAGACCCTACGAGCAGTACTTC. Its translation: CATSRWDRPYEQYF.

This chain links TRBV12-3 or TRBV12-4 with TRBJ2-2; 8 bases line up with TRBD1. The ends lost 5 bases at V and 4 bases at J; junction bases unmatched: 6. This CDR3 region has 15 residues. CDR3 in DNA: TGTGCCAGCAGTCCGAGGACAGGGACCACCGGGGAGCTGTTTTTT. Protein product: CASSPRTGTTGELFF.

This clonotype was detected a few times. This sequence joins TRBV6-6 and TRBJ1-2; tentative D call: TRBD1 (6 bases). The germline V and J ends were trimmed by 5 bases and 2 bases, with 12 bases remaining between them. The CDR3 is 14 residues long. CDR1 and CDR2 from the germline V gene are MNHNY and SVGAGI (reference sequence). The CDR3 nucleotides read TGTGCCAGCAGTATGGACAGCCTGAACTATGGCTACACCTTC. Amino acids: CASSMDSLNYGYTF.

The chain employs TRBV3-1 and TRBJ2-2, with TRBD2 as a possible D gene (6 bases). V lost 1 base to trimming and J lost 5 bases, with 8 bases between them. This CDR3 is built from 14 residues. Germline CDR1 and CDR2: LGHDT and YNNKEL (reference sequence). The chain's CDR3 is CASSQVAGTGELFF. Here the CDR3 DNA reads TGTGCCAGCAGCCAAGTGGCGGGGACCGGGGAGCTGTTTTTT. Filled out from reference TRBV3-1 and TRBJ2-2, the complete variable domain reads DTAVSQTPKYLVTQMGNDKSIKCEQNLGHDTMYWYKQDSKKFLKIMFSYNNKELIINETVPNRFSPKSPDKAHLNLHINSLELGDSAVYFCASSQVAGTGELFFGEGSRLTVL.

This clonotype was seen more than once but under ten times. The V and J genes are TRBV9 and TRBJ2-7; no firm D call. CDR1 is SGDLS and CDR2 is YYNGEE in the germline V gene. The CDR3 is made up of 15 amino acids. V lost 0 bases to trimming and J lost 5 bases, with 15 bases between them. CDR3 bases: TGTGCCAGCAGCGTAGCAGCTCTCGGGTGGGACGAGCAGTACTTC. Its protein product is CASSVAALGWDEQYF. The full variable domain, rest sourced from reference TRBV9 and TRBJ2-7, is DSGVTQTPKHLITATGQRVTLRCSPRSGDLSVYWYQQSLDQGLQFLIQYYNGEERAKGNILERFSAQQFPDLHSELNLSSLELGDSALYFCASSVAALGWDEQYFGPGTRLTVT.

The chain uses TRBV24-1 and TRBJ1-5, with D uncertain. Trimming pared 3 bases from V and 9 bases from J, leaving 11 bases between. CDR1 KGHDR and CDR2 SFDVKD come from the germline V gene. The CDR3 has 13 residues. This chain's CDR3 is CATSDATITPQHF. The CDR3 nucleotides are TGTGCCACCAGTGATGCGACTATTACGCCCCAGCATTTT.

This clonotype has ten or more counts. This chain joins TRBV4-3 and TRBJ2-7; 7 bases match TRBD2. The V gene's germline CDR1 is LGHNA and CDR2 YSLEER. CDR3 length: 15 amino acids. The V gene end was trimmed by 0 bases and the J gene end by 3 bases; junction bases not matched to a gene: 5. CDR3 sequence: CASSQDRASGYEQYF. The CDR3 bases are TGCGCCAGCAGCCAAGATAGAGCTAGCGGCTACGAGCAGTACTTC.

The rearrangement links TRBV6-6 to TRBJ2-5, with D maybe TRBD2 (6 bases). The CDR3 extends over 14 amino acids. Trimming pared 0 bases from V and 5 bases from J, leaving 10 bases between. Germline V gives CDR1 MNHNY, CDR2 SVGAGI (reference sequence). The CDR3 DNA reads TGTGCCAGCAGTTACTCAGCTAGCGCGGAGACCCAGTACTTC. Its translation is CASSYSASAETQYF.